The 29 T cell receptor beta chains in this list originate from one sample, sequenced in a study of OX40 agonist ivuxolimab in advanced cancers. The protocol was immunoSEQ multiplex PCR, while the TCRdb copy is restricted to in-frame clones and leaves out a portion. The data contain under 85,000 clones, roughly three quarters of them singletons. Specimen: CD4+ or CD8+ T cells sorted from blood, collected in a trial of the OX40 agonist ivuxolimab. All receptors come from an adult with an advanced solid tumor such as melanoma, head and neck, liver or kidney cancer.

The DNA for the CDR3 is TGTGCCAGTAGTATTCGACGGCAGGGTTTTGGCACTGAAGCTTTCTTT. Translated: CASSIRRQGFGTEAFF. The rearrangement joins TRBV19 to TRBJ1-1, with D tentatively TRBD1 (5 bases). Trimming pared 3 bases from V and 4 bases from J, leaving 18 bases between. Germline CDR1 reads LNHDA; CDR2 reads SQIVND (reference sequence). This CDR3 has 16 amino acids.

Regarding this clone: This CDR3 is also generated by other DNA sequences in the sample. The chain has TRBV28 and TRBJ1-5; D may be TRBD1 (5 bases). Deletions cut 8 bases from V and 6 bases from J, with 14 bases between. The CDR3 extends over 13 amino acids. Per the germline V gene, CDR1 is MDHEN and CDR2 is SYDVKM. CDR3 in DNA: TGTGCCAGCCTACGCGGGGGTGGTCAGCCCCAGCATTTT. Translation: CASLRGGGQPQHF.

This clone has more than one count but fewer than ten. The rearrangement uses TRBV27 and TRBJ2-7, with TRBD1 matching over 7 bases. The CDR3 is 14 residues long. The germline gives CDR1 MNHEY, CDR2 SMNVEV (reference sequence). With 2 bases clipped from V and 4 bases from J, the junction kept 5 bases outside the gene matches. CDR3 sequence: CASSLRQGVYEQYF. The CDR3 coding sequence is TGTGCCAGCAGTTTAAGACAGGGTGTTTACGAGCAGTACTTC.

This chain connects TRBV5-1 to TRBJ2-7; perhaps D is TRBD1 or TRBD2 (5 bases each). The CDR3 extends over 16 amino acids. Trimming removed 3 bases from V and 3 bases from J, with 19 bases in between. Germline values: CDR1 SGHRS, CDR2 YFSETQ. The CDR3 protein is CASSSPEGRDRYEQYF. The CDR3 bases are TGCGCCAGCAGCTCCCCAGAGGGCAGGGATCGCTACGAGCAGTACTTC.

In nucleotides, the CDR3 is TGTGCCAGCAGTTTAAGACAGAATCAGCCCCAGCATTTT. Its translation: CASSLRQNQPQHF. The rearrangement joins TRBV27 to TRBJ1-5; maybe TRBD1 (5 bases). The germline V and J ends were trimmed by 2 bases and 4 bases, with 6 bases remaining between them. Germline CDR1 and CDR2: MNHEY and SMNVEV (reference sequence). The CDR3 has 13 amino acids.

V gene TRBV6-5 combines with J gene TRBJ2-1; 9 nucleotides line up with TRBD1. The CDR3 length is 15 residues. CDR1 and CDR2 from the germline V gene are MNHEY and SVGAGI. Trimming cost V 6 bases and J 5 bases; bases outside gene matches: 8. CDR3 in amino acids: CASRAGTGRHNEQFF. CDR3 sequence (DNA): TGTGCCAGCAGGGCCGGGACAGGGAGACACAATGAGCAGTTCTTC.

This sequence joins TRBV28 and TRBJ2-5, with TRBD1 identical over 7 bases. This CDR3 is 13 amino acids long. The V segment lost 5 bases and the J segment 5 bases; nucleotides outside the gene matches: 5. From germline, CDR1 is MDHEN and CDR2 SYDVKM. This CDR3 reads CASSPTGFETQYF. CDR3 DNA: TGTGCCAGCAGTCCGACAGGGTTTGAGACCCAGTACTTC. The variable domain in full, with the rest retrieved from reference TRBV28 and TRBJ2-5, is DVKVTQSSRYLVKRTGEKVFLECVQDMDHENMFWYRQDPGLGLRLIYFSYDVKMKEKGDIPEGYSVSREKKERFSLILESASTNQTSMYLCASSPTGFETQYFGPGTRLLVL.

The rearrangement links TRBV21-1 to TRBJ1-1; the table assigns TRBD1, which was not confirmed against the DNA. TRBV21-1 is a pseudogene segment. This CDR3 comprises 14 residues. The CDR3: CASGPRHLNTEAFF. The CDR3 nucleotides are TGTGCCAGCGGGCCTCGACACCTGAACACTGAAGCTTTCTTT.

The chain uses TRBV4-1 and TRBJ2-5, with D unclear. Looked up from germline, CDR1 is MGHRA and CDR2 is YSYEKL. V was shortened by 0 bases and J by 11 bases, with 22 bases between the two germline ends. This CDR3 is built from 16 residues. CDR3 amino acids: CASSQDVGYLLGQQYF. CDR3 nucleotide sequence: TGCGCCAGCAGCCAAGACGTGGGGTACCTCCTTGGGCAGCAGTACTTC.

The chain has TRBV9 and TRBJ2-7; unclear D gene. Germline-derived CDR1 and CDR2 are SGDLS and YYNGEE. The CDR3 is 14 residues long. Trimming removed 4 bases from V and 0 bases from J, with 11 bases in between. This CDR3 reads CASSPRAASYEQYF. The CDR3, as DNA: TGTGCCAGCAGCCCCCGGGCCGCCTCCTACGAGCAGTACTTC.

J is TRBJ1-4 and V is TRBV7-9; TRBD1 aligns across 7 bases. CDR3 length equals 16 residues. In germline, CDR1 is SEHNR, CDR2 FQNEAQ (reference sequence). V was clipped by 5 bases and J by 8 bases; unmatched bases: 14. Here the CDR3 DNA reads TGTGCCAGCAGCCAGACGACGACAGGGAGTAGCGAAAAACTGTTTTTT. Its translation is CASSQTTTGSSEKLFF.

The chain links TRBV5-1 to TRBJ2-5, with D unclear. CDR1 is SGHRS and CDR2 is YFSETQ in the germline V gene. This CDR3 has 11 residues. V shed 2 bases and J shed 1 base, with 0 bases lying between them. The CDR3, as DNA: TGCGCCAGCAGCTTCCAAGAGACCCAGTACTTC. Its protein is CASSFQETQYF.

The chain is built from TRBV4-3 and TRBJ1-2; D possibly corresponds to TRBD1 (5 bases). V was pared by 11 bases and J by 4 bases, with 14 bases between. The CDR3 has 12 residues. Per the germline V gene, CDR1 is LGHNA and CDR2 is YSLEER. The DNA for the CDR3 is TGCGCCGGAGAAACAGGATTCTATGGCTACACCTTC. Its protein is CAGETGFYGYTF.

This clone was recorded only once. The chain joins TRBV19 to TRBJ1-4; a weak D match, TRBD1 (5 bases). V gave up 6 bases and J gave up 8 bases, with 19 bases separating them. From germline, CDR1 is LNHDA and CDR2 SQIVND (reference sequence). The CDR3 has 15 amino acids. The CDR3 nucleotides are TGTGCCAGTAGAGAACAGGACGTCAAAAGGGAAAAACTGTTTTTT. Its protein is CASREQDVKREKLFF.

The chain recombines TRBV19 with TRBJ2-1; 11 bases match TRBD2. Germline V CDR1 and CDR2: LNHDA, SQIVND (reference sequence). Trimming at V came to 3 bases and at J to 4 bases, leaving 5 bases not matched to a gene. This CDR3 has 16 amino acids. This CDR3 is CASSILAGGLYNEQFF. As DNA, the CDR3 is TGTGCCAGTAGTATCCTAGCGGGGGGTCTATACAATGAGCAGTTCTTC. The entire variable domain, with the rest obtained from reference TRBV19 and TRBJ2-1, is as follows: DGGITQSPKYLFRKEGQNVTLSCEQNLNHDAMYWYRQDPGQGLRLIYYSQIVNDFQKGDIAEGYSVSREKKESFPLTVTSAQKNPTAFYLCASSILAGGLYNEQFFGPGTRLTVL.

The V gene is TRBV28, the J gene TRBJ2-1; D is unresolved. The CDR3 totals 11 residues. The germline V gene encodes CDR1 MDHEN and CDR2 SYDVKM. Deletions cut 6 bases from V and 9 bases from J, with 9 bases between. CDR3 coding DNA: TGTGCCAGCAGATTGCTGGGTGAGCAGTTCTTC. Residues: CASRLLGEQFF.

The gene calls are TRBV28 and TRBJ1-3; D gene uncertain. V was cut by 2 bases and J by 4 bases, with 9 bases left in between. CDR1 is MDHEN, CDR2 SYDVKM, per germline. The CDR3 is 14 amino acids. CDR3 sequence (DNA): TGTGCCAGCAGTTTAAACGATAGGGGAAACACCATATATTTT. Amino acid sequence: CASSLNDRGNTIYF.

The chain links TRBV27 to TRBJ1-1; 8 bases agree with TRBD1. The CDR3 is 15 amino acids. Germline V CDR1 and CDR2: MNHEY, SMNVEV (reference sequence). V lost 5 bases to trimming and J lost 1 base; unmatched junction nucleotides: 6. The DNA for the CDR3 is TGTGCCAGCAGTCCAGGGGGCAAAGGGAACACTGAAGCTTTCTTT. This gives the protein CASSPGGKGNTEAFF.

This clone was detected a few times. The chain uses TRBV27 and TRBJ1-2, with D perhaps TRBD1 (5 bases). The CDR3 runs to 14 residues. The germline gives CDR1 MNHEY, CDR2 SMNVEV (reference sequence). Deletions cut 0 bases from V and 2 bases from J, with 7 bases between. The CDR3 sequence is CASSLSRGNYGYTF. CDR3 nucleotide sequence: TGTGCCAGCAGTTTATCGAGGGGAAACTATGGCTACACCTTC.

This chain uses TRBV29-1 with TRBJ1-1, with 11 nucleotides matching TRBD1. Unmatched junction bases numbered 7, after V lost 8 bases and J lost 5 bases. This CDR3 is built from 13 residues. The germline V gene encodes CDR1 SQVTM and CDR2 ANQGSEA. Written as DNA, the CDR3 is TGCAGCTCTCGGACAGGGGGCGGAACTGAAGCTTTCTTT. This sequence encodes CSSRTGGGTEAFF.

This CDR3 is CASSLDRGASLHF. The CDR3 DNA follows: TGTGCCAGCAGCTTGGACAGGGGAGCGTCCCTCCACTTT. V is TRBV5-4 and J is TRBJ1-6; 7 nucleotides agree with TRBD1. The CDR3 has 13 amino acids. The junction had 5 bases not matched to a gene; V was cut back by 0 bases and J by 14 bases. The germline gives CDR1 SGHNT, CDR2 YYREEE (reference sequence).

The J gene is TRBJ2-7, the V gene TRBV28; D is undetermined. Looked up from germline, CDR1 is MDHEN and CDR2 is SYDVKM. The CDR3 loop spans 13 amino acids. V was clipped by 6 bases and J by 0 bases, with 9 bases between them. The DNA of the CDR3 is TGTGCCAGCAGATCCGCAGGCTCCTACGAGCAGTACTTC. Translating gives CASRSAGSYEQYF.

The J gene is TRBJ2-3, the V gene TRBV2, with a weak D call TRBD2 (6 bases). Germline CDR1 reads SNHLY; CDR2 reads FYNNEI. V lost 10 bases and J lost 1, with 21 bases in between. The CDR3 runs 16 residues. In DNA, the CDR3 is TGTGCCACCCGACGGGACGGGAGAGGAGGCACAGATACGCAGTATTTT. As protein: CATRRDGRGGTDTQYF.

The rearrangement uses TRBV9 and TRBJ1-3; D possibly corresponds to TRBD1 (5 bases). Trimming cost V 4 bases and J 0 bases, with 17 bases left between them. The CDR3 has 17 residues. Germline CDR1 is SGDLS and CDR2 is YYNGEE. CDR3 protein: CASSPQGSGVSGNTIYF. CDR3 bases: TGTGCCAGCAGCCCCCAGGGATCTGGAGTCTCTGGAAACACCATATATTTT.

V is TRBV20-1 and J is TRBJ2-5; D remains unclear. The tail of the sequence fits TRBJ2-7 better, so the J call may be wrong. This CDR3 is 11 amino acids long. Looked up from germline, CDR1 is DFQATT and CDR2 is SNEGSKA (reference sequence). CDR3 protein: CSASRGYEQYF. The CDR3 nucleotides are TGCAGTGCTAGTCGTGGTTACGAGCAGTACTTC.

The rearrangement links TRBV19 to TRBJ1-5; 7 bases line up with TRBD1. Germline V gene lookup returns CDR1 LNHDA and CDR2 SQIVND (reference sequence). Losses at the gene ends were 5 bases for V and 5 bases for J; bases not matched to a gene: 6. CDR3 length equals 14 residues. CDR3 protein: CASSLRQGHQPQHF. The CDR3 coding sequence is TGTGCCAGTAGTCTACGACAGGGTCATCAGCCCCAGCATTTT.

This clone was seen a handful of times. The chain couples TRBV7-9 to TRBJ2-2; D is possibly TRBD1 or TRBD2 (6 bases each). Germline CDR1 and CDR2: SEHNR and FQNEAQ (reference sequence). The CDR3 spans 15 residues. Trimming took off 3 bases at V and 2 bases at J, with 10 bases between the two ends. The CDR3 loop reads CASSFKGGNTGELFF. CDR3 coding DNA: TGTGCCAGCAGCTTTAAGGGGGGAAACACCGGGGAGCTGTTTTTT. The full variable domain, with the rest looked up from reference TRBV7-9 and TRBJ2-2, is DTGVSQNPRHKITKRGQNVTFRCDPISEHNRLYWYRQTLGQGPEFLTYFQNEAQLEKSRLLSDRFSAERPKGSFSTLEIQRTEQGDSAMYLCASSFKGGNTGELFFGEGSRLTVL.

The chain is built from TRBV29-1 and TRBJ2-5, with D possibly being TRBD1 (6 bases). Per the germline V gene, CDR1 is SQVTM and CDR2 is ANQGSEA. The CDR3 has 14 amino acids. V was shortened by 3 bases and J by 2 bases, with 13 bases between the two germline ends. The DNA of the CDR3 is TGCAGCGTTGAGTGGGGGCTTAGGCAAGAGACCCAGTACTTC. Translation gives CSVEWGLRQETQYF.

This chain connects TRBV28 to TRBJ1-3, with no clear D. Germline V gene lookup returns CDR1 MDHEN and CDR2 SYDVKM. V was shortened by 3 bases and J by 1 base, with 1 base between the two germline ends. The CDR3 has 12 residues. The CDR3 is CASSFSGNTIYF. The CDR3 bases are TGTGCCAGCAGTTTTTCTGGAAACACCATATATTTT.